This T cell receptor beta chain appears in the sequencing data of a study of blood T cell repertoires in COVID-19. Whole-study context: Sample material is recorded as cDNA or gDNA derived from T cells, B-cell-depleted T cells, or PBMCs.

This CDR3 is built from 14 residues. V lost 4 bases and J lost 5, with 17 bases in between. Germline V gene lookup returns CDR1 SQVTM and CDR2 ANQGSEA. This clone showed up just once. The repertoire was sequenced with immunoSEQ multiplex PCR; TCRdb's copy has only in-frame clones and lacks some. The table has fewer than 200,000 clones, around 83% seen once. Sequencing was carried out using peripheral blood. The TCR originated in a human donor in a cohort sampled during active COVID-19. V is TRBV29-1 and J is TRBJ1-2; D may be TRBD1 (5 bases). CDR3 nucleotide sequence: TGCAGCGTTGCAATAGATGGGGGGAAGTATGGCTACACCTTC. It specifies CSVAIDGGKYGYTF.